The 4 T cell receptor beta chains given below trace back to one sample, sequenced in a study of cytomegalovirus exposure and HLA in healthy donors. Researchers ran the PCR with 60 Vbeta and 13 Jbeta primers. Clones were read by immunoSEQ multiplex PCR, and TCRdb kept only the in-frame ones, dropping some. The sample has about 97,000 clones, 65% to 85% seen once. The sequencing input was PBMCs. The receptors stem from a woman aged 40 to 55 in good health and CMV-seronegative.

This clone was seen only a few times. V is TRBV11-2 and J is TRBJ2-1, with 11 bases lining up with TRBD1. The CDR3 extends over 15 amino acids. J gave up 7 bases and V 3 bases, and 5 bases lay outside the gene matches. Looked up from germline, CDR1 is SGHAT and CDR2 is FQNNGV. CDR3 amino acids: CASSLGQGGVNEQFF. The CDR3 DNA follows: TGTGCCAGCAGCTTGGGACAGGGGGGGGTTAATGAGCAGTTCTTC. Full variable domain (rest looked up from reference TRBV11-2 and TRBJ2-1): EAGVAQSPRYKIIEKRQSVAFWCNPISGHATLYWYQQILGQGPKLLIQFQNNGVVDDSQLPKDRFSAERLKGVDSTLKIQPAKLEDSAVYLCASSLGQGGVNEQFFGPGTRLTVL.

CDR3 region: CASSLERASYEQYF. In DNA form, the CDR3 reads TGTGCCAGCAGCTTAGAGCGGGCCTCCTACGAGCAGTACTTC. The J gene is TRBJ2-7, the V gene TRBV5-4, with D possibly matching TRBD2 (6 bases). Looked up from germline, CDR1 is SGHNT and CDR2 is YYREEE (reference sequence). V was shortened by 2 bases and J by 0 bases, with 9 bases between the two germline ends. The CDR3 is 14 amino acids.

This clone was seen only once. This rearrangement joins TRBV11-1 to TRBJ2-5; TRBD2 aligns across 7 bases. In germline, CDR1 is SGHAT, CDR2 FQDESV (reference sequence). The length of the CDR3 is 15 residues. V lost 4 bases to trimming and J lost 2 bases; unmatched junction nucleotides: 7. In nucleotides, the CDR3 is TGTGCCAGCAGCTCGACCCCGGGACTACAAGAGACCCAGTACTTC. Protein sequence: CASSSTPGLQETQYF. The variable domain in full, completed from reference TRBV11-1 and TRBJ2-5, reads EAEVAQSPRYKITEKSQAVAFWCDPISGHATLYWYRQILGQGPELLVQFQDESVVDDSQLPKDRFSAERLKGVDSTLKIQPAELGDSAMYLCASSSTPGLQETQYFGPGTRLLVL.

The V gene is TRBV4-2, the J gene TRBJ2-7; 10 positions agree with TRBD2. Trimming removed 0 bases from V and 0 bases from J; junction bases left unmatched: 8. The CDR3 extends over 18 amino acids. CDR1 and CDR2 from the germline V gene are LGHNA and YNFKEQ. Written as DNA, the CDR3 is TGTGCCAGCAGCCAAGAGGTTCTAGCGGGAGTGACCTCCTACGAGCAGTACTTC. It specifies CASSQEVLAGVTSYEQYF.